The 9 T cell receptor beta chains below all came from one sample that was sequenced in a study of tumor and adjacent non-tumor tissue in lung cancer. TCRbeta libraries were built with three rounds of nested PCR, modified from ARM-PCR. TCRdb reprocessed the multiplex PCR reads with MiXCR, giving one entry per CDR3 protein. This table holds 60,000 to 90,000 distinct CDR3 sequences, nearly 70% found once. No cell sorting was done before RNA was extracted from the tissue. Distant lung tissue was collected more than 3 cm away from the tumor edge. Sequenced input: distant non-tumor lung tissue. Receptors originate from a woman aged 45-59 years with non-small cell lung cancer.

As concerns this clonotype: No conserved phenylalanine or tryptophan ends this CDR3, so it is likely a read error. J is TRBJ2-7 and V is TRBV11-2; 8 bases fit TRBD2. The CDR3 spans 16 residues. Germline V gives CDR1 SGHAT, CDR2 FQNNGV. V gave up 1 base and J gave up 0 bases; unmatched junction bases: 5. The CDR3 nucleotides read TGTGCCAGCAGCTTAGGACTAGCGAGGGGCTCCTACGAGCAGTACCTC. It is translated as CASSLGLARGSYEQYL.

About this clonotype itself: The junction differs from germline at one of its ends, possibly a read error. This chain links TRBV11-2 with TRBJ2-1, with D possibly TRBD2 on 5 matching bases. The CDR3 spans 15 residues. Germline CDR1 is SGHAT and CDR2 is FQNNGV. The CDR3 reads CASCLVKRTYNEQFF. The CDR3 nucleotides read TGTGCCAGCTGCTTGGTCAAGAGGACTTACAATGAGCAGTTCTTC.

As for this clonotype: This may stem from a read error, because a much larger clone lies one nucleotide away. The chain recombines TRBV12-3 or TRBV12-4 with TRBJ2-4; unclear D gene. The V gene lost 3 bases and the J gene lost 8 bases, with 20 bases spanning the gap. The CDR3 has 16 amino acids. The chain's CDR3 is CASSFRIGSGWHIQYF. The CDR3 coding sequence is TGTGCCAGCAGTTTTCGGATAGGCTCTGGTTGGCACATTCAGTACTTC.

On this clonotype: A much larger clone differs by one base, so this may be a read error. This likely comes from a read error, as the CDR3 has no conserved phenylalanine or tryptophan at its end. The V gene is TRBV29-1, the J gene TRBJ1-1, with 9 bases lining up with TRBD1. J gave up 1 base and V 7 bases, and 4 bases lay outside the gene matches. CDR1 is SQVTM, CDR2 ANQGSEA, per germline. The CDR3 consists of 13 residues. This CDR3 reads CSARTGANTEAFL. The CDR3 DNA sequence: TGCAGCGCTCGGACAGGGGCGAACACTGAAGCTTTCCTT.

On this clonotype itself: The germline gene is not matched at one end of the junction; a read error may be the cause. The gene calls are TRBV20-1 and TRBJ2-7; D might be TRBD1 (6 bases). The CDR3 has 15 amino acids. Germline V gives CDR1 DFQATT, CDR2 SNEGSKA (reference sequence). This CDR3 is CSAPSQGMRAYEQYF. The CDR3, as DNA: TGCAGTGCTCCGAGCCAGGGGATGAGGGCCTATGAGCAGTACTTC.

The chain joins TRBV5-6 to TRBJ2-3, with 10 positions matching TRBD1. Germline V CDR1 and CDR2: SGHDT, YYEEEE. The CDR3 sequence is 16 residues long. V dropped 9 bases and J dropped 6; count of bases not matched to a gene: 16. The CDR3 DNA reads as TGTGCCACCATCCCTACACCGACAGGGGGCGTGGATACGCAGTATTTT. Translating gives CATIPTPTGGVDTQYF. The full variable domain, rest sourced from reference TRBV5-6 and TRBJ2-3, is DAGVTQSPTHLIKTRGQQVTLRCSPKSGHDTVSWYQQALGQGPQFIFQYYEEEERQRGNFPDRFSGHQFPNYSSELNVNALLLGDSALYLCATIPTPTGGVDTQYFGPGTRLTVL.

Comments on this clonotype: Sequence at one end of the junction differs from germline and may be a read error. The rearrangement joins TRBV6-5 to TRBJ1-1; D gene uncertain. The V gene's germline CDR1 is MNHEY and CDR2 SVGAGI. There are 14 residues in the CDR3. Here the CDR3 DNA reads TGTGCCAGCAGTTCCCTAGAAGGGTTAACTGAAGTTTTCTTT. Protein: CASSSLEGLTEVFF.

This clonotype was seen at least ten times. The chain recombines TRBV6-5 with TRBJ2-2, with 7 positions matching TRBD2. The CDR3 runs 15 residues. Germline CDR1 MNHEY, CDR2 SVGAGI. J was trimmed by 6 bases and V by 0 bases; bases with no gene match: 4. CDR3 residues: CASSYSTSQPGELFF. The CDR3 coding sequence is TGTGCCAGCAGTTACTCGACTAGCCAGCCCGGGGAGCTGTTTTTT.

Regarding this clonotype: Mismatch with germline at one junction end may stem from a read error. The rearrangement joins TRBV7-9 to TRBJ2-1; D is uncertain. In germline, CDR1 is SEHNR, CDR2 FQNEAQ (reference sequence). The CDR3 is 12 amino acids. This chain's CDR3 is CAGSLEPNEQFF. As DNA, the CDR3 is TGTGCCGGCAGCTTAGAACCGAATGAGCAGTTCTTC.